This T cell receptor beta chain was observed in a study of vaccination and CD4 T cells after COVID-19. Treatment defined: roughly ten-day PBMC culture with coronavirus spike peptide pools or control peptides (ViraFEST assay). The Oncomine TCR Beta short-read assay was what sequenced the DNA obtained from cultured CD4+ T cells. A single record per CDR3 protein comes from TCRdb applying MiXCR to the PCR reads. The table has about 14,000 distinct CDR3 sequences, roughly 61% seen once. Note on this clonotype: Its target is not known.

Sequencing was done on a sample of CD4+ T cells from blood, cultured in vitro. This sequence was found in a human donor who had recovered from COVID-19.

The CDR3 loop reads CATAGTGGNQPQHF. CDR3 in DNA: TGTGCCACCGCCGGGACGGGGGGCAATCAGCCCCAGCATTTT. The chain is built from TRBV10-3 and TRBJ1-5, with D possibly TRBD1 on 5 matching bases. The CDR3 consists of 14 residues. The germline gives CDR1 ENHRY, CDR2 SYGVKD. Trimming took 10 bases from V and 2 from J, leaving 15 bases between them.